These 20 T cell receptor beta chains originate from one sample sequenced in a study of blood T cell repertoires in COVID-19. Data came from immunoSEQ multiplex PCR; TCRdb stores just in-frame clones and leaves some out. The sample consists of about 260,000 clones, 75% to 90% of them appearing once. Sequences were obtained from peripheral blood. The receptors derive from a human donor in a cohort sampled during active COVID-19.

This clone was seen only a few times. The chain has TRBV5-5 and TRBJ1-1, with 9 positions matching TRBD1. There are 14 residues in the CDR3. CDR1 is SGHKS and CDR2 is YYEKEE in the germline V gene (reference sequence). V gave up 0 bases and J gave up 11 bases; unmatched junction bases: 8. CDR3 sequence: CASSLATGGPRAFF. The DNA of the CDR3 is TGTGCCAGCAGCTTGGCAACAGGGGGCCCAAGGGCTTTCTTT. Looking up the rest from reference TRBV5-5 and TRBJ1-1 gives the full variable domain: DAGVTQSPTHLIKTRGQQVTLRCSPISGHKSVSWYQQVLGQGPQFIFQYYEKEERGRGNFPDRFSARQFPNYSSELNVNALLLGDSALYLCASSLATGGPRAFFGQGTRLTVV.

A single count supports this clone. The chain carries TRBV9 and TRBJ2-2, with 7 bases aligning to TRBD2. The germline V gene has CDR1 SGDLS and CDR2 YYNGEE. This CDR3 region has 16 residues. With 4 bases clipped from V and 4 bases from J, the junction kept 10 bases outside the gene matches. CDR3 region: CASSTGLDRSTGELFF. CDR3 coding DNA: TGTGCCAGCAGCACTGGACTAGATCGTAGCACCGGGGAGCTGTTTTTT.

CDR3 nucleotide sequence: TGTGCCAGCAGCGCTGGACTCTTCACCGGGGAGCTGTTTTTT. The encoded protein is CASSAGLFTGELFF. V and J are TRBV7-2 and TRBJ2-2; TRBD2 might be the D (5 bases). This CDR3 has 14 amino acids. From germline, CDR1 is SGHTA and CDR2 FQGNSA. Between the trimmed V and J ends, which lost 5 bases and 4 bases, there was a span of 11 bases.

In regard to this clone: Other DNA variants within this sample encode the same CDR3. The V call is TRBV7-2, the J call TRBJ2-1; TRBD2 matches 14 bases. The CDR3 sequence is 16 residues long. Germline CDR1 reads SGHTA; CDR2 reads FQGNSA. The J segment lost 10 bases and the V segment lost 1 base, leaving 6 bases of the junction unmatched. The CDR3 region has the DNA TGTGCCAGCAGCTTAGAGGGGACTAGCGGGAGTAGGGAGCAGTTCTTC. Protein product: CASSLEGTSGSREQFF. The full variable domain, completed using reference TRBV7-2 and TRBJ2-1, is GAGVSQSPSNKVTEKGKDVELRCDPISGHTALYWYRQSLGQGLEFLIYFQGNSAPDKSGLPSDRFSAERTGGSVSTLTIQRTQQEDSAVYLCASSLEGTSGSREQFFGPGTRLTVL.

The chain recombines TRBV7-6 with TRBJ1-3; 7 bases align to TRBD1. The V gene end was trimmed by 5 bases and the J gene end by 9 bases; junction bases not matched to a gene: 16. The CDR3 sequence is 16 residues long. Germline CDR1 reads SGHVS; CDR2 reads FNYEAQ. The CDR3 region is CASSQGTVGTMSTIYF. Here the CDR3 DNA reads TGTGCCAGCAGCCAGGGGACAGTGGGTACGATGAGCACCATATATTTT.

CDR3 nucleotides: TGTGCCACCAGCGGACTAGCGGGGGGCCCGTTAAGCTCCTACGAGCAGTACTTC. Translating gives CATSGLAGGPLSSYEQYF. V gene TRBV19 combines with J gene TRBJ2-7, with 14 bases that match TRBD2. Trimming removed 10 bases from V and 0 bases from J; junction bases left unmatched: 14. From germline, CDR1 is LNHDA and CDR2 SQIVND (reference sequence). The CDR3 extends over 18 amino acids.

The genes are TRBV5-6 and TRBJ2-7; no clear D. Germline values: CDR1 SGHDT, CDR2 YYEEEE. Trimming took off 7 bases at V and 0 bases at J, with 14 bases between the two ends. The CDR3 totals 14 residues. The CDR3 coding sequence is TGTGCCAGCTCCTACCGCATCTCCTCCTACGAGCAGTACTTC. It is translated as CASSYRISSYEQYF.

The rearrangement joins TRBV2 to TRBJ2-7; 9 bases are shared with TRBD2. V shed 6 bases, J shed 7 bases, and the junction held 13 bases outside the gene matches. The CDR3 is made up of 15 amino acids. The germline gives CDR1 SNHLY, CDR2 FYNNEI. The CDR3: CASRGPSGNGLEQYF. CDR3 DNA sequence: TGTGCCAGCAGAGGCCCTAGCGGGAACGGGTTAGAGCAGTACTTC. Drawing the rest from reference TRBV2 and TRBJ2-7, the complete variable domain is EPEVTQTPSHQVTQMGQEVILRCVPISNHLYFYWYRQILGQKVEFLVSFYNNEISEKSEIFDDQFSVERPDGSNFTLKIRSTKLEDSAMYFCASRGPSGNGLEQYFGPGTRLTVT.

This chain links TRBV2 with TRBJ1-2; 11 bases align to TRBD1. Germline V gene sequence: CDR1 SNHLY, CDR2 FYNNEI. The CDR3 totals 17 residues. J was trimmed by 6 bases and V by 5 bases; bases with no gene match: 14. CDR3 sequence: CASSPARTGGSLNGYTF. The CDR3 nucleotides read TGTGCCAGCAGTCCGGCCCGGACAGGGGGCTCCCTTAATGGCTACACCTTC.

The chain couples TRBV6-1 to TRBJ1-1, with D unclear. V was pared by 2 bases and J by 11 bases, with 18 bases between. The CDR3 is 14 residues long. In germline, CDR1 is MNHNS, CDR2 SASEGT. CDR3 DNA sequence: TGTGCCAGCAGTGAATTAGAAACGCGAGTTGAGGCTTTCTTT. Amino acids: CASSELETRVEAFF.

J is TRBJ2-7 and V is TRBV29-1, with 7 bases lining up with TRBD2. The V gene end was trimmed by 4 bases and the J gene end by 4 bases; junction bases not matched to a gene: 10. The CDR3 is 14 residues long. Germline V gene data show CDR1 as SQVTM and CDR2 as ANQGSEA. The CDR3 DNA sequence: TGCAGCGTTGTCGACGGGACTACCATTTACGAGCAGTACTTC. The encoded protein is CSVVDGTTIYEQYF.

This clone came up a few times. V and J are TRBV6-5 and TRBJ1-5, with 7 bases matching TRBD1. The ends lost 7 bases at V and 3 bases at J; junction bases unmatched: 9. From germline, CDR1 is MNHEY and CDR2 SVGAGI. This CDR3 has 15 amino acids. In DNA, the CDR3 is TGTGCCAGCAAGTCACAGGGGTCGGTCAATCAGCCCCAGCATTTT. This translates into CASKSQGSVNQPQHF.

The CDR3 coding sequence is TGTGCCAGCAGCCCCCAAGGGGTTGACTCCTACGAGCAGTACTTC. Translating gives CASSPQGVDSYEQYF. The chain couples TRBV5-4 to TRBJ2-7; tentatively, D is TRBD1 (5 bases). Germline-derived CDR1 and CDR2 are SGHNT and YYREEE (reference sequence). The CDR3 consists of 15 residues. Trimming cost V 4 bases and J 0 bases, with 14 bases left between them.

This chain links TRBV10-3 with TRBJ1-2; a weak D match, TRBD1 (6 bases). With 3 bases removed from V and 4 bases from J, the gap between germline ends came to 12 bases. This CDR3 is built from 14 residues. The germline CDR1 and CDR2 sequences are ENHRY and SYGVKD. The CDR3 sequence: CAISDPGVGYGYTF. The CDR3, as DNA: TGTGCCATCAGTGACCCAGGGGTGGGCTATGGCTACACCTTC.

This chain joins TRBV2 and TRBJ2-1; D perhaps matches TRBD2 (7 bases). The CDR3 consists of 12 residues. Trimming cost V 8 bases and J 9 bases, with 14 bases left between them. CDR1 SNHLY and CDR2 FYNNEI come from the germline V gene. CDR3 sequence reads: CASRRGASEQFF. Here the CDR3 DNA reads TGTGCCAGCCGACGGGGGGCTAGTGAGCAGTTCTTC.

V is TRBV2 and J is TRBJ2-5; 13 nucleotides align to TRBD2. With V trimmed by 6 bases and J by 5 bases, 6 bases remained unmatched. Germline CDR1 reads SNHLY; CDR2 reads FYNNEI. This CDR3 has 15 amino acids. CDR3 nucleotides: TGTGCCAGCAGGGACCCGGGACTAGCGGGGGAGACCCAGTACTTC. Residues: CASRDPGLAGETQYF. Supplemented by reference TRBV2 and TRBJ2-5, the full variable domain reads EPEVTQTPSHQVTQMGQEVILRCVPISNHLYFYWYRQILGQKVEFLVSFYNNEISEKSEIFDDQFSVERPDGSNFTLKIRSTKLEDSAMYFCASRDPGLAGETQYFGPGTRLLVL.

This sequence joins TRBV28 and TRBJ1-2, with 11 bases aligning to TRBD1. CDR1 and CDR2 from the germline V gene are MDHEN and SYDVKM. After removal of 2 bases from V and 2 bases from J, the junction contained 7 bases not matched to a gene. The CDR3 extends over 17 amino acids. The CDR3 DNA is TGTGCCAGCAGTTTAATCCCCGGACAGGGGGCCAACTATGGCTACACCTTC. Translation gives CASSLIPGQGANYGYTF.

The rearrangement uses TRBV4-3 and TRBJ2-3; 9 bases map to TRBD2. This CDR3 spans 14 amino acids. After removal of 4 bases from V and 4 bases from J, the junction contained 3 bases not matched to a gene. Germline CDR1 LGHNA, CDR2 YSLEER. CDR3 sequence reads: CASSPSGVSDTQYF. CDR3 DNA: TGCGCCAGCAGCCCTAGCGGGGTTTCAGATACGCAGTATTTT.

V usage is TRBV18 and J usage is TRBJ1-3; TRBD1 matches at 7 bases. The CDR3 extends over 17 amino acids. Germline V gives CDR1 KGHSH, CDR2 LQKENI. V lost 3 bases to trimming and J lost 0 bases; unmatched junction nucleotides: 8. The CDR3 reads CASSPRLDRYSGNTIYF. The CDR3 DNA reads TGTGCCAGCTCACCCCGTTTGGACAGGTACTCTGGAAACACCATATATTTT.

V is TRBV21-1 and J is TRBJ1-6; the table calls TRBD1, which could not be checked here. TRBV21-1 is described as a pseudogene. There are 15 residues in the CDR3. This chain's CDR3 is CASNLTGEPKAPLHF. CDR3 DNA: TGTGCCAGCAACCTAACAGGGGAGCCAAAAGCACCCCTCCACTTT.